This passage covers 31 T cell receptor beta chains from one sample sequenced in a study of blood T cell repertoires in COVID-19. The method was immunoSEQ multiplex PCR; TCRdb's version includes in-frame clones alone and lacks a portion of them. The table has about 220,000 clones, almost 85% seen once. The material sequenced was peripheral blood. The receptors were sampled from a woman aged 70-85 years with COVID-19, enrolled during active disease.

CDR3 sequence: CASSYGQGGHGYTF. The CDR3 nucleotides read TGTGCCAGCAGTTACGGACAGGGGGGTCACGGCTACACCTTC. The chain joins TRBV6-2 or TRBV6-3 to TRBJ1-2; the match to TRBD1 covers 10 bases. The trim removed 2 bases at V and 8 bases at J, leaving 5 bases unmatched. Germline values: CDR1 MNHEY, CDR2 SVGEGT. CDR3 length: 14 amino acids.

The V gene is TRBV6-5, the J gene TRBJ1-1; no firm D call. Trimming cost V 5 bases and J 4 bases, with 11 bases left between them. The CDR3 spans 13 residues. CDR1 is MNHEY, CDR2 SVGAGI, per germline. The CDR3 DNA is TGTGCCAGCAGTCGAGACATCAGCACTGAAGCTTTCTTT. The encoded protein is CASSRDISTEAFF.

This clone occurred once. Other DNA sequences in this specimen translate into the identical CDR3. The chain links TRBV7-2 to TRBJ1-2; no definite D call. Germline V gene data show CDR1 as SGHTA and CDR2 as FQGNSA. V was trimmed by 0 bases and J by 2 bases, leaving 7 bases between them. The CDR3 has 14 residues. The CDR3 DNA is TGTGCCAGCAGCTTAGCAGCCGGGAACTATGGCTACACCTTC. The encoded protein is CASSLAAGNYGYTF.

J is TRBJ1-1 and V is TRBV4-2; D is ambiguous. V gave up 4 bases and J gave up 1 base, with 10 bases separating them. The CDR3 runs to 14 residues. The germline CDR1 and CDR2 sequences are LGHNA and YNFKEQ. The CDR3 sequence: CASSRGSGNTEAFF. DNA of the CDR3: TGTGCCAGCAGCCGAGGGTCGGGGAACACTGAAGCTTTCTTT.

The chain recombines TRBV7-2 with TRBJ2-1; 8 nucleotides match TRBD2. This CDR3 is built from 14 residues. J gave up 5 bases and V 3 bases, and 3 bases lay outside the gene matches. Germline CDR1 is SGHTA and CDR2 is FQGNSA. CDR3: CASSFPGGDNEQFF. The CDR3 nucleotides are TGTGCCAGCAGCTTTCCGGGAGGGGACAATGAGCAGTTCTTC.

The V gene is TRBV27, the J gene TRBJ2-2; possible D gene TRBD2, 5 bases. The V end was cut by 5 bases, the J end by 5 bases, with 18 bases between. Germline CDR1 is MNHEY and CDR2 is SMNVEV (reference sequence). The CDR3 runs to 16 residues. The CDR3: CASSAPTGITTGELFF. In DNA form, the CDR3 reads TGTGCCAGCAGTGCACCTACCGGGATCACGACCGGGGAGCTGTTTTTT.

This CDR3 is CASTKEAGENTEAFF. CDR3 DNA sequence: TGTGCCAGCACCAAGGAGGCAGGTGAGAACACTGAAGCTTTCTTT. This chain connects TRBV7-2 to TRBJ1-1; D not resolved. CDR1 is SGHTA, CDR2 FQGNSA, per germline. Trimming removed 7 bases at V and 1 base at J, with 16 bases between. The CDR3 length is 15 residues.

This clone was detected only once. The chain employs TRBV2 and TRBJ2-5; 10 bases map to TRBD2. The CDR3 is 15 amino acids. Germline CDR1 reads SNHLY; CDR2 reads FYNNEI. V gave up 6 bases and J gave up 4 bases; unmatched junction bases: 8. The CDR3 nucleotides read TGTGCCAGCAGGGGGGGGACTAGCGTGGGAGAGACCCAGTACTTC. This encodes CASRGGTSVGETQYF. The full variable domain, with the rest looked up from reference TRBV2 and TRBJ2-5, is EPEVTQTPSHQVTQMGQEVILRCVPISNHLYFYWYRQILGQKVEFLVSFYNNEISEKSEIFDDQFSVERPDGSNFTLKIRSTKLEDSAMYFCASRGGTSVGETQYFGPGTRLLVL.

This chain uses TRBV7-2 with TRBJ2-3; 11 nucleotides align to TRBD2. From germline, CDR1 is SGHTA and CDR2 FQGNSA. The V segment lost 8 bases and the J segment 0 bases; nucleotides outside the gene matches: 10. This CDR3 contains 17 residues. The CDR3 spells CASGIAGGRLSTDTQYF. CDR3 DNA: TGTGCCAGCGGGATAGCGGGGGGGCGGTTGAGCACAGATACGCAGTATTTT.

The gene calls are TRBV7-9 and TRBJ1-5; maybe TRBD1 (6 bases). V was shortened by 6 bases and J by 0 bases, with 15 bases between the two germline ends. This CDR3 has 16 residues. Germline V lookup: CDR1 SEHNR, CDR2 FQNEAQ (reference sequence). In DNA, the CDR3 is TGTGCCAGCAGTGCCGAGGGGGTTTATAGCAATCAGCCCCAGCATTTT. Encoded protein: CASSAEGVYSNQPQHF. The variable domain in full, with the rest retrieved from reference TRBV7-9 and TRBJ1-5, is DTGVSQNPRHKITKRGQNVTFRCDPISEHNRLYWYRQTLGQGPEFLTYFQNEAQLEKSRLLSDRFSAERPKGSFSTLEIQRTEQGDSAMYLCASSAEGVYSNQPQHFGDGTRLSIL.

In DNA form, the CDR3 reads TGTGCCACCCTAGAGACAGGGGGCACTGAAGCTTTCTTT. Amino acid sequence: CATLETGGTEAFF. V is TRBV10-3 and J is TRBJ1-1, with TRBD1 matching 9 bases. This CDR3 spans 13 amino acids. Germline CDR1 reads ENHRY; CDR2 reads SYGVKD. V lost 10 bases, J lost 4 bases, and 7 bases stayed unmatched.

The CDR3 sequence is CASSERPGHLSYEQYF. CDR3 DNA: TGTGCCAGCAGTGAAAGGCCAGGGCACCTCTCCTACGAGCAGTACTTC. V usage is TRBV2 and J usage is TRBJ2-7; maybe TRBD1 (5 bases). Trimming cost V 2 bases and J 0 bases, with 14 bases left between them. This CDR3 has 16 residues. Germline CDR1 and CDR2: SNHLY and FYNNEI. Drawing the rest from reference TRBV2 and TRBJ2-7, the complete variable domain is EPEVTQTPSHQVTQMGQEVILRCVPISNHLYFYWYRQILGQKVEFLVSFYNNEISEKSEIFDDQFSVERPDGSNFTLKIRSTKLEDSAMYFCASSERPGHLSYEQYFGPGTRLTVT.

The chain joins TRBV5-4 to TRBJ1-1, with TRBD1 matching over 12 bases. The CDR3 runs to 15 residues. Germline CDR1 and CDR2: SGHNT and YYREEE (reference sequence). After removal of 4 bases from V and 9 bases from J, the junction contained 10 bases not matched to a gene. CDR3 amino acids: CASSPPGQGAHQAFF. CDR3 coding DNA: TGTGCCAGCAGCCCACCGGGACAGGGGGCGCATCAAGCTTTCTTT.

This chain connects TRBV18 to TRBJ2-1; a possible D gene is TRBD2 (6 bases). Looked up from germline, CDR1 is KGHSH and CDR2 is LQKENI. The CDR3 runs 18 residues. V gave up 1 base and J gave up 3 bases, with 19 bases separating them. The CDR3 is CASSPLPRAGRLYNEQFF. CDR3 bases: TGTGCCAGCTCACCACTCCCACGGGCGGGACGCCTCTACAATGAGCAGTTCTTC.

The count of this clone is one. The CDR3 nucleotides read TGTGCCAGCAGTTACGGGACAGGGAGCAATCAGCCCCAGCATTTT. Translating it yields CASSYGTGSNQPQHF. This chain connects TRBV5-8 to TRBJ1-5; 9 nucleotides line up with TRBD1. The CDR3 has 15 residues. Germline V gene sequence: CDR1 SGHTS, CDR2 YDEGEE. J lost 1 base, V lost 5 bases, and 4 bases had no gene match. Complete variable domain (other parts from reference TRBV5-8 and TRBJ1-5): EAGVTQSPTHLIKTRGQQATLRCSPISGHTSVYWYQQALGLGLQFLLWYDEGEERNRGNFPPRFSGRQFPNYSSELNVNALELEDSALYLCASSYGTGSNQPQHFGDGTRLSIL.

The V call is TRBV7-2, the J call TRBJ2-7, with TRBD2 matching 7 bases. The germline gives CDR1 SGHTA, CDR2 FQGNSA. Trimming at V came to 0 bases and at J to 6 bases, leaving 8 bases not matched to a gene. The CDR3 is 15 amino acids. The CDR3, as DNA: TGTGCCAGCAGCTTAGCTGGGGGGAGGGGTCGCGAGCAGTACTTC. This translates into CASSLAGGRGREQYF.

This chain uses TRBV7-5 with TRBJ2-7; the D call of TRBD2 is as the table states it, not checked on the DNA. TRBV7-5 is flagged as a pseudogene. The CDR3 loop spans 13 amino acids. This CDR3 is CAIPAGVTYEQYF. CDR3 sequence (DNA): TGTGCCATTCCAGCGGGGGTTACCTACGAGCAGTACTTC.

The genes are TRBV7-2 and TRBJ1-2; no firm D call. Germline CDR1 is SGHTA and CDR2 is FQGNSA. Trimming pared 4 bases from V and 5 bases from J, leaving 17 bases between. This CDR3 spans 15 amino acids. The CDR3 DNA follows: TGTGCCAGCAGCTCTGTCCCGGGTAGTGGGTATGGCTACACCTTC. This codes for CASSSVPGSGYGYTF.

This clone occurred once. The V call is TRBV5-4, the J call TRBJ2-7; 7 nucleotides align to TRBD2. The CDR3 loop spans 15 amino acids. Losses at the gene ends were 3 bases for V and 0 bases for J; bases not matched to a gene: 6. The germline V gene encodes CDR1 SGHNT and CDR2 YYREEE (reference sequence). The CDR3 protein is CASSSRLATSYEQYF. CDR3 nucleotides: TGTGCCAGCAGCTCCCGACTAGCCACCTCCTACGAGCAGTACTTC.

The chain employs TRBV11-2 and TRBJ1-1, with 7 bases aligning to TRBD1. This CDR3 is built from 15 residues. The V gene end was trimmed by 6 bases and the J gene end by 6 bases; junction bases not matched to a gene: 13. Germline loops: CDR1 SGHAT, CDR2 FQNNGV. The CDR3 region is CASRSLQGRRAEAFF. DNA for the CDR3: TGTGCCAGCAGGTCCTTACAGGGGCGTCGGGCTGAAGCTTTCTTT.

This chain links TRBV14 with TRBJ1-1; no definite D call. Germline loops: CDR1 SGHDN, CDR2 FVKESK. CDR3 length: 13 residues. V lost 3 bases to trimming and J lost 4 bases, with 9 bases between them. The CDR3 bases are TGTGCCAGCAGCCAGTCCAGTCCCACTGAAGCTTTCTTT. Protein product: CASSQSSPTEAFF.

This chain uses TRBV6-2 or TRBV6-3 with TRBJ2-1; TRBD1 matches 9 bases. CDR1 is MNHEY, CDR2 SVGEGT, per germline. V lost 5 bases, J lost 7 bases, and 9 bases stayed unmatched. The CDR3 totals 15 residues. In nucleotides, the CDR3 is TGTGCCAGCAGTCAACCTCGGGACAGGGAAAATGAGCAGTTCTTC. Residues: CASSQPRDRENEQFF.

The chain recombines TRBV12-3 or TRBV12-4 with TRBJ1-2; possibly TRBD1 for D (5 bases). V lost 7 bases, J lost 7 bases, and 16 bases lay in between. The CDR3 is 13 amino acids. The CDR3 DNA follows: TGTGCCAGCACCGTGAGGTCAGGGCTTGGCTACACCTTC. Its translation is CASTVRSGLGYTF.

The chain is built from TRBV9 and TRBJ1-2; 12 nucleotides line up with TRBD1. Germline V gene lookup returns CDR1 SGDLS and CDR2 YYNGEE. V trimming: 3 bases; J trimming: 7 bases; junction bases outside the gene matches: 7. The CDR3 contains 15 residues. CDR3 sequence reads: CASSAVPGQGAGYTF. DNA of the CDR3: TGTGCCAGCAGCGCCGTTCCGGGACAGGGGGCTGGCTACACCTTC.

The V and J genes are TRBV11-2 and TRBJ2-1; D is undetermined. Trimming shortened V by 5 bases and J by 3 bases, and 11 bases separated the two germline ends. Germline CDR1 is SGHAT and CDR2 is FQNNGV. This CDR3 comprises 14 residues. The CDR3 DNA sequence: TGTGCCAGCAGCCAGGTCATAGGCTACAATGAGCAGTTCTTC. This sequence encodes CASSQVIGYNEQFF.

This clone was seen only once. The CDR3 loop is CASSRVLDRMNTEAFF. In DNA form, the CDR3 reads TGTGCCAGCAGCCGGGTCTTGGACAGGATGAACACTGAAGCTTTCTTT. V and J are TRBV2 and TRBJ1-1, with 7 bases aligning to TRBD1. CDR3 size: 16 residues. From germline, CDR1 is SNHLY and CDR2 FYNNEI. V lost 6 bases to trimming and J lost 0 bases; unmatched junction nucleotides: 10.

The genes are TRBV6-5 and TRBJ2-3, with 10 bases aligning to TRBD1. The CDR3 extends over 14 amino acids. Germline values: CDR1 MNHEY, CDR2 SVGAGI. Trimming at V came to 6 bases and at J to 6 bases, leaving 6 bases not matched to a gene. CDR3 loop: CASRRQGARDTQYF. The CDR3 DNA follows: TGTGCCAGCAGAAGACAGGGGGCGCGGGATACGCAGTATTTT.

The chain joins TRBV14 to TRBJ1-2; 8 positions agree with TRBD1. Germline CDR1 SGHDN, CDR2 FVKESK. The ends lost 0 bases at V and 4 bases at J; junction bases unmatched: 4. The CDR3 consists of 15 residues. CDR3 coding DNA: TGTGCCAGCAGCCAAGACATGACAGGGGCCTATGGCTACACCTTC. Translation gives CASSQDMTGAYGYTF.

V gene TRBV5-4 combines with J gene TRBJ2-1; 7 bases are shared with TRBD2. The CDR3 length is 16 residues. Germline-derived CDR1 and CDR2 are SGHNT and YYREEE (reference sequence). Losses at the gene ends were 4 bases for V and 5 bases for J; bases not matched to a gene: 12. CDR3 DNA sequence: TGTGCCAGCAGCCCACCGACAATACTAGCGAACAATGAGCAGTTCTTC. This codes for CASSPPTILANNEQFF.

The gene calls are TRBV9 and TRBJ2-7; tentative D call: TRBD2 (6 bases). The germline V gene encodes CDR1 SGDLS and CDR2 YYNGEE. The CDR3 loop spans 14 amino acids. V was shortened by 1 base and J by 2 bases, with 10 bases between the two germline ends. CDR3 bases: TGTGCCAGCAGCGTAAGGTGGGAGGCCTACGAGCAGTACTTC. Translating it yields CASSVRWEAYEQYF.

The chain combines TRBV21-1 with TRBJ1-5. TRBV21-1 is labeled a pseudogene. The CDR3 length is 17 residues. CDR3 nucleotide sequence: TGTGCCAGCAGCAAACTTGGAGGGTTCTTGTGCAATCAGCCCCAGCATTTT. This codes for CASSKLGGFLCNQPQHF.